Below are 27 T cell receptor beta chains sequenced from a single sample in a study of T cell responses to AZD1222 COVID-19 vaccine. Here immunoSEQ multiplex PCR was the method, and the copy in TCRdb shows in-frame clones only, minus some. Of roughly 100,000 clones in the sample, around 89% were seen once. The input for sequencing was peripheral blood, taken on day 0 of AZD1222 vaccination. These receptors were taken from an adult in good health.

The chain uses TRBV6-5 and TRBJ2-3, with D possibly matching TRBD1 (6 bases). Per germline, CDR1 MNHEY and CDR2 SVGAGI. The V gene lost 10 bases and the J gene lost 2 bases, with 13 bases spanning the gap. The CDR3 is made up of 13 amino acids. The CDR3 DNA follows: TGTGCCACCCCAGGGGCGACCACAGATACGCAGTATTTT. Encoded protein: CATPGATTDTQYF.

This chain joins TRBV15 and TRBJ2-1; D is unresolved. The ends were cut back, 0 bases at V and 6 bases at J, with 6 bases in the middle. The CDR3 is 13 residues long. CDR1 and CDR2 (germline): LNHNV, YYDKDF (reference sequence). The CDR3 DNA reads TGTGCCACCAGCAGAGACCTGGGCAATGAGCAGTTCTTC. This sequence encodes CATSRDLGNEQFF. The full variable domain, in which reference TRBV15 and TRBJ2-1 provide the parts outside the CDR3, is DAMVIQNPRYQVTQFGKPVTLSCSQTLNHNVMYWYQQKSSQAPKLLFHYYDKDFNNEADTPDNFQSRRPNTSFCFLDIRSPGLGDTAMYLCATSRDLGNEQFFGPGTRLTVL.

This clone was observed a few times. The V and J genes are TRBV5-1 and TRBJ2-2; possible D gene TRBD2, 6 bases. V gave up 2 bases and J gave up 1 base, with 9 bases separating them. There are 15 residues in the CDR3. Germline V CDR1 and CDR2: SGHRS, YFSETQ. CDR3 coding DNA: TGCGCCAGCAGCTTCCGGGACTGGAACACCGGGGAGCTGTTTTTT. Its translation is CASSFRDWNTGELFF.

The chain is built from TRBV28 and TRBJ2-3; D might be TRBD1 or TRBD2, each matching 5 bases. With 3 bases removed from V and 4 bases from J, the gap between germline ends came to 8 bases. The CDR3 has 13 amino acids. Germline CDR1 is MDHEN and CDR2 is SYDVKM. CDR3 DNA sequence: TGTGCCAGCAGTTTTCGGGGCCCAGATACGCAGTATTTT. This gives the protein CASSFRGPDTQYF.

The V gene is TRBV15, the J gene TRBJ1-1; D is undetermined. The ends were cut back, 3 bases at V and 4 bases at J, with 15 bases in the middle. This CDR3 contains 15 residues. Germline CDR1 and CDR2: LNHNV and YYDKDF (reference sequence). Here the CDR3 reads CATSSLSGGVTEAFF. The CDR3 DNA reads as TGTGCCACCAGCAGTCTGTCTGGTGGTGTCACTGAAGCTTTCTTT.

This sequence joins TRBV18 and TRBJ2-7, with TRBD2 as a possible D gene (5 bases). The CDR3 totals 14 residues. Germline V gene lookup returns CDR1 KGHSH and CDR2 LQKENI. Trimming pared 2 bases from V and 0 bases from J, leaving 8 bases between. The CDR3 region is CASSPSGSSYEQYF. CDR3 coding DNA: TGTGCCAGCTCACCATCGGGGAGCTCCTACGAGCAGTACTTC.

This chain uses TRBV18 with TRBJ2-5; weak D call: TRBD2 (6 bases). This CDR3 is built from 14 residues. V gave up 0 bases and J gave up 5 bases, with 10 bases separating them. The V gene's germline CDR1 is KGHSH and CDR2 LQKENI. This CDR3 reads CASSPPSSGETQYF. In nucleotides, the CDR3 is TGTGCCAGCTCACCACCGTCCAGCGGGGAGACCCAGTACTTC.

The chain joins TRBV4-3 to TRBJ2-6, with D possibly being TRBD2 (5 bases). V lost 1 base to trimming and J lost 2 bases, with 9 bases between them. Germline CDR1 is LGHNA and CDR2 is YSLEER. The CDR3 spans 16 residues. In DNA form, the CDR3 reads TGCGCCAGCAGCCAAGTTTCGGGGACTGGGGCCAACGTCCTGACTTTC. Protein product: CASSQVSGTGANVLTF.

V and J are TRBV5-4 and TRBJ2-7, with TRBD1 matching over 8 bases. Per the germline V gene, CDR1 is SGHNT and CDR2 is YYREEE (reference sequence). The J segment lost 6 bases and the V segment lost 1 base, leaving 3 bases of the junction unmatched. This CDR3 comprises 13 residues. CDR3 sequence reads: CASSLFTGGEQYF. The DNA of the CDR3 is TGTGCCAGCAGCTTGTTTACAGGGGGCGAGCAGTACTTC.

The chain couples TRBV28 to TRBJ1-2; maybe TRBD1 (6 bases). Germline CDR1 and CDR2: MDHEN and SYDVKM. V was cut by 10 bases and J by 6 bases, with 12 bases left in between. The CDR3 sequence is 11 residues long. The CDR3 is CATLGGDGYTF. The CDR3 DNA reads as TGTGCCACCCTAGGGGGGGATGGCTACACCTTC.

V is TRBV10-3 and J is TRBJ1-4; 7 bases match TRBD1. Unmatched junction bases numbered 5, after V lost 3 bases and J lost 4 bases. The CDR3 loop spans 15 amino acids. Per germline, CDR1 ENHRY and CDR2 SYGVKD. The CDR3 region has the DNA TGTGCCATCAGTGACCAAGGGGACAGTAATGAAAAACTGTTTTTT. It codes for CAISDQGDSNEKLFF.

The rearrangement joins TRBV29-1 to TRBJ1-3; D call uncertain. V dropped 4 bases and J dropped 0 bases, with 7 bases sitting between them. There are 13 residues in the CDR3. From germline, CDR1 is SQVTM and CDR2 ANQGSEA. CDR3 DNA: TGCAGCGTTGCGGTTGGCTCTGGAAACACCATATATTTT. This translates into CSVAVGSGNTIYF.

V usage is TRBV28 and J usage is TRBJ2-2, with D tentatively TRBD1 (5 bases). Germline V gives CDR1 MDHEN, CDR2 SYDVKM. This CDR3 is built from 14 residues. V lost 3 bases to trimming and J lost 5 bases, with 10 bases between them. CDR3 in amino acids: CASSFTSGTGELFF. The DNA for the CDR3 is TGTGCCAGCAGTTTCACTTCAGGGACCGGGGAGCTGTTTTTT.

The chain links TRBV19 to TRBJ1-5; D is perhaps TRBD1 (6 bases). Germline CDR1 reads LNHDA; CDR2 reads SQIVND (reference sequence). The germline V and J ends were trimmed by 5 bases and 6 bases, with 20 bases remaining between them. CDR3 size: 16 residues. CDR3 DNA: TGTGCCAGTAGTGCCCCCGCCGTGCAGGGGAGTCAGCCCCAGCATTTT. This encodes CASSAPAVQGSQPQHF. Drawing the rest from reference TRBV19 and TRBJ1-5, the complete variable domain is DGGITQSPKYLFRKEGQNVTLSCEQNLNHDAMYWYRQDPGQGLRLIYYSQIVNDFQKGDIAEGYSVSREKKESFPLTVTSAQKNPTAFYLCASSAPAVQGSQPQHFGDGTRLSIL.

This clone was seen a single time. V usage is TRBV2 and J usage is TRBJ2-1, with 12 bases lining up with TRBD2. J gave up 7 bases and V 8 bases, and 12 bases lay outside the gene matches. Germline lookup yields CDR1 SNHLY and CDR2 FYNNEI. This CDR3 comprises 16 residues. The CDR3 protein is CASSPHLAGGVNEQFF. CDR3 bases: TGTGCCAGCTCCCCCCACCTAGCGGGAGGGGTAAATGAGCAGTTCTTC.

This clone was found a few times. The J gene is TRBJ1-2, the V gene TRBV30; the D gene is possibly TRBD1 (5 bases). CDR3 length: 15 residues. Between the trimmed V and J ends, which lost 1 base and 7 bases, there was a span of 19 bases. Germline V lookup: CDR1 GTSNPN, CDR2 SVGIG (reference sequence). This CDR3 reads CAWSDQMGPLFGYTF. CDR3 DNA: TGTGCCTGGAGTGACCAGATGGGACCCCTCTTTGGCTACACCTTC.

This clone is a singleton in its sample. The gene calls are TRBV9 and TRBJ2-7; 10 bases match TRBD1. The V gene's germline CDR1 is SGDLS and CDR2 YYNGEE. The CDR3 spans 15 residues. V shed 4 bases, J shed 1 base, and the junction held 5 bases outside the gene matches. CDR3 loop: CASSPWTGGSYEQYF. CDR3 nucleotides: TGTGCCAGCAGCCCTTGGACAGGGGGATCCTACGAGCAGTACTTC.

With regard to this clone: The identical CDR3 is also encoded by other nucleotide sequences in the sample. The CDR3 bases are TGTGCCAGCAGTGGACAGGGGAACACTGAAGCTTTCTTT. It translates to CASSGQGNTEAFF. The chain employs TRBV2 and TRBJ1-1; 7 nucleotides agree with TRBD1. The CDR3 consists of 13 residues. The V gene's germline CDR1 is SNHLY and CDR2 FYNNEI. The V segment lost 4 bases and the J segment 1 base; nucleotides outside the gene matches: 0.

The V call is TRBV5-1, the J call TRBJ2-5; D gene unclear. Germline assignment: CDR1 SGHRS and CDR2 YFSETQ. V was clipped by 2 bases and J by 2 bases, with 10 bases between them. The CDR3 length is 14 residues. The CDR3 DNA sequence: TGCGCCAGCAGCTTCTTGACCGGTCAAGAGACCCAGTACTTC. It yields the protein CASSFLTGQETQYF. The full variable domain, in which reference TRBV5-1 and TRBJ2-5 provide the parts outside the CDR3, is KAGVTQTPRYLIKTRGQQVTLSCSPISGHRSVSWYQQTPGQGLQFLFEYFSETQRNKGNFPGRFSGRQFSNSRSEMNVSTLELGDSALYLCASSFLTGQETQYFGPGTRLLVL.

The genes are TRBV6-5 and TRBJ2-1; perhaps D is TRBD1 or TRBD2 (5 bases each). The germline gives CDR1 MNHEY, CDR2 SVGAGI. CDR3 length: 13 amino acids. V lost 5 bases and J 4 bases, leaving 9 bases between the germline ends. Here the CDR3 DNA reads TGTGCCAGCAGTAGAGGGGTTTACAATGAGCAGTTCTTC. Amino acid sequence: CASSRGVYNEQFF.

As concerns this clone: Other DNA sequences in the sample encode the same CDR3. The CDR3 region is CASSVGGGNQPQHF. In nucleotides, the CDR3 is TGTGCCAGCAGCGTAGGAGGGGGTAATCAGCCCCAGCATTTT. The gene calls are TRBV9 and TRBJ1-5; a possible D gene is TRBD1 (6 bases). CDR1 and CDR2 from the germline V gene are SGDLS and YYNGEE. The CDR3 is 14 amino acids. V was shortened by 0 bases and J by 4 bases, with 8 bases between the two germline ends.

J is TRBJ1-4 and V is TRBV27; 9 bases are shared with TRBD1. The CDR3 consists of 14 residues. Germline V gives CDR1 MNHEY, CDR2 SMNVEV (reference sequence). Trimming removed 8 bases from V and 7 bases from J; junction bases left unmatched: 8. The CDR3 region has the DNA TGTGCCAGCTCCACCGGGACAGGGTCTGAAAAACTGTTTTTT. Translated, it gives CASSTGTGSEKLFF.

CDR3 sequence: CASSKRGFRGTRSANTEAFF. CDR3 nucleotide sequence: TGTGCCAGCAGCAAAAGGGGCTTTCGGGGGACGAGATCCGCAAACACTGAAGCTTTCTTT. The rearrangement joins TRBV21-1 to TRBJ1-1. TRBV21-1 is a documented pseudogene. The CDR3 is made up of 20 amino acids.

This rearrangement joins TRBV5-4 to TRBJ1-6; possible D gene TRBD1, 5 bases. Germline CDR1 is SGHNT and CDR2 is YYREEE (reference sequence). The CDR3 spans 15 residues. With 3 bases removed from V and 4 bases from J, the gap between germline ends came to 11 bases. The CDR3 sequence is CASSSGTAYNSPLHF. The CDR3 DNA follows: TGTGCCAGCAGCTCTGGGACCGCTTATAATTCACCCCTCCACTTT.

The chain joins TRBV11-3 to TRBJ2-1; TRBD2 might be the D (6 bases). The CDR3 is made up of 13 amino acids. Germline values: CDR1 SGHNT, CDR2 YENEEA. V was pared by 5 bases and J by 5 bases, with 10 bases between. The DNA for the CDR3 is TGTGCCAGCAGCCCCAGCGGGCACAATGAGCAGTTCTTC. Translated, it gives CASSPSGHNEQFF.

This chain links TRBV24-1 with TRBJ2-1; TRBD1 might be the D (5 bases). The CDR3 loop spans 13 amino acids. Looked up from germline, CDR1 is KGHDR and CDR2 is SFDVKD. V lost 4 bases and J 4 bases, leaving 7 bases between the germline ends. DNA for the CDR3: TGTGCCACCAGTGACGGACAATACAATGAGCAGTTCTTC. Translated, it gives CATSDGQYNEQFF.

The chain links TRBV5-5 to TRBJ2-7; TRBD1 aligns across 9 bases. Trimming took 4 bases from V and 2 from J; bases not matched to a gene: 10. The germline V gene encodes CDR1 SGHKS and CDR2 YYEKEE (reference sequence). The CDR3 loop spans 16 amino acids. The CDR3 loop reads CASSTRGQGRTYEQYF. The CDR3 region has the DNA TGTGCCAGCAGCACCCGGGGACAGGGACGCACCTACGAGCAGTACTTC. Based on the CDR3 plus reference TRBV5-5 and TRBJ2-7, the full variable domain is DAGVTQSPTHLIKTRGQQVTLRCSPISGHKSVSWYQQVLGQGPQFIFQYYEKEERGRGNFPDRFSARQFPNYSSELNVNALLLGDSALYLCASSTRGQGRTYEQYFGPGTRLTVT.